The 31 T cell receptor beta chains reported below all come from one sample, sequenced in a study of shared clonotypes between healthy human individuals (TCRdb year 2020). Library creation used the immunoSEQ multiplex PCR assay. Imported from immuneACCESS, the table was reduced by TCRdb to in-frame sequences with V and J called. These copies leave out some clones; in studies compared against another copy, an unresolved V gene accounts for under half, and the cause of the remainder is not known. This sample lists about 960,000 clones; 76% were detected once. The ten top clones hold over 1.3% of the sample. Sequencing input: memory CD4+ T cells sorted from blood. The sample's cell subset or site label, in plain terms: CD45RA-negative fraction. Receptors were obtained from a man between 18 and 29 years old in good health.

This clone was observed a handful of times. The V call is TRBV7-3, the J call TRBJ2-3; unclear D gene. V lost 0 bases and J 5 bases, leaving 12 bases between the germline ends. CDR1 and CDR2 (germline): SGHTA, FQGTGA. This CDR3 has 15 amino acids. CDR3 residues: CASSLTADLGDTQYF. The CDR3 DNA reads as TGTGCCAGCAGCTTAACGGCAGATTTGGGAGATACGCAGTATTTT. The variable domain in full, with the rest retrieved from reference TRBV7-3 and TRBJ2-3, is GAGVSQTPSNKVTEKGKYVELRCDPISGHTALYWYRQSLGQGPEFLIYFQGTGAADDSGLPNDRFFAVRPEGSVSTLKIQRTERGDSAVYLCASSLTADLGDTQYFGPGTRLTVL.

This clone was picked up one time. The chain recombines TRBV7-3 with TRBJ2-5; D possibly corresponds to TRBD2 (6 bases). V lost 5 bases and J 5 bases, leaving 15 bases between the germline ends. CDR1 SGHTA and CDR2 FQGTGA come from the germline V gene. This CDR3 has 14 amino acids. The CDR3 region has the DNA TGTGCCAGCAGCCATACTACTAGCTTGGAGACCCAGTACTTC. Translation gives CASSHTTSLETQYF.

This chain links TRBV6-1 with TRBJ2-5; 8 bases map to TRBD1. The CDR3 runs to 18 residues. Germline-derived CDR1 and CDR2 are MNHNS and SASEGT. Trimming cost V 4 bases and J 4 bases; bases outside gene matches: 17. In nucleotides, the CDR3 is TGTGCCAGCAGTGTTAGACAGGGGCGAACCCAAACTCGAGAGACCCAGTACTTC. Its translation is CASSVRQGRTQTRETQYF.

On this clone itself: The same CDR3 also results from other DNA sequences found in this sample. This rearrangement joins TRBV6-1 to TRBJ2-4; D gene uncertain. Trimming cost V 4 bases and J 0 bases, with 7 bases left between them. There are 14 residues in the CDR3. Per the germline V gene, CDR1 is MNHNS and CDR2 is SASEGT. The DNA for the CDR3 is TGTGCCAGCAGTGCAGGTTTAGCCAAAAACATTCAGTACTTC. Encoded protein: CASSAGLAKNIQYF.

J is TRBJ1-5 and V is TRBV27, with a possible D match to TRBD1 (5 bases). The CDR3 is 15 residues long. The ends were cut back, 3 bases at V and 0 bases at J, with 9 bases in the middle. In germline, CDR1 is MNHEY, CDR2 SMNVEV (reference sequence). The CDR3 nucleotides are TGTGCCAGCAGTTTGGGGACGGGTAGCAATCAGCCCCAGCATTTT. Amino acid sequence: CASSLGTGSNQPQHF.

This clone was counted a few times. The chain employs TRBV11-2 and TRBJ1-1, with 7 positions matching TRBD1. V was clipped by 5 bases and J by 1 base; unmatched bases: 4. Germline V gene sequence: CDR1 SGHAT, CDR2 FQNNGV. CDR3 size: 14 residues. This CDR3 is CASSQGQKNTEAFF. The CDR3 region has the DNA TGTGCCAGCAGCCAGGGACAGAAGAACACTGAAGCTTTCTTT. Supplemented by reference TRBV11-2 and TRBJ1-1, the full variable domain reads EAGVAQSPRYKIIEKRQSVAFWCNPISGHATLYWYQQILGQGPKLLIQFQNNGVVDDSQLPKDRFSAERLKGVDSTLKIQPAKLEDSAVYLCASSQGQKNTEAFFGQGTRLTVV.

The V gene is TRBV19, the J gene TRBJ2-2; D could derive from TRBD1 or TRBD2 (5 bases each). Germline V gene data show CDR1 as LNHDA and CDR2 as SQIVND (reference sequence). This CDR3 has 17 residues. Trimming left V 4 bases short and J 5 bases short, with 20 bases between. The CDR3, as DNA: TGTGCCAGTAGTAACCGTTGGGACGGATTTGCGACCGGGGAGCTGTTTTTT. As protein: CASSNRWDGFATGELFF.

This rearrangement joins TRBV10-3 to TRBJ2-7, with D tentatively TRBD1 (6 bases). V dropped 8 bases and J dropped 4 bases, with 15 bases sitting between them. Per the germline V gene, CDR1 is ENHRY and CDR2 is SYGVKD. CDR3 size: 13 residues. CDR3 region: CAIARQDPYEQYF. The CDR3 DNA sequence: TGTGCCATCGCTCGACAGGACCCTTACGAGCAGTACTTC.

The chain has TRBV10-1 and TRBJ2-3; D not resolved. V was clipped by 3 bases and J by 4 bases, with 8 bases between them. Looked up from germline, CDR1 is WNHNN and CDR2 is SYGVQD (reference sequence). The CDR3 sequence is 13 residues long. The CDR3 protein is CASSDTSPDTQYF. The CDR3 DNA sequence: TGCGCCAGCAGTGATACCAGCCCAGATACGCAGTATTTT.

The chain links TRBV5-5 to TRBJ1-1, with D perhaps TRBD1 (5 bases). Germline CDR1 is SGHKS and CDR2 is YYEKEE (reference sequence). The CDR3 loop spans 16 amino acids. The V end lost 0 bases, the J end lost 1 base, and 13 bases lay between the germline ends. The CDR3 reads CASSLDTRGGNTEAFF. CDR3 sequence (DNA): TGTGCCAGCAGCTTGGACACCCGCGGGGGGAACACTGAAGCTTTCTTT.

The DNA for the CDR3 is TGTGCCAGCAGCTTGGTCTCGGCGGGGCCTTACAATGAGCAGTTCTTC. It translates to CASSLVSAGPYNEQFF. The chain recombines TRBV11-2 with TRBJ2-1; TRBD2 is a possible D gene (6 bases). The CDR3 extends over 16 amino acids. Germline loops: CDR1 SGHAT, CDR2 FQNNGV. Trimming took off 3 bases at V and 4 bases at J, with 16 bases between the two ends.

The V and J genes are TRBV19 and TRBJ1-5, with D hard to call. From germline, CDR1 is LNHDA and CDR2 SQIVND (reference sequence). This CDR3 region has 15 residues. V lost 0 bases to trimming and J lost 0 bases, with 6 bases between them. The CDR3 DNA is TGTGCCAGTAGTATAGACAGGTATAGCAATCAGCCCCAGCATTTT. Protein product: CASSIDRYSNQPQHF.

This clone came up many times. The rearrangement joins TRBV27 to TRBJ2-7; D not certain. CDR3 length equals 13 residues. V dropped 8 bases and J dropped 4 bases, with 15 bases sitting between them. Germline V CDR1 and CDR2: MNHEY, SMNVEV (reference sequence). The CDR3 is CASGAGSNYEQYF. The CDR3 region has the DNA TGTGCCAGCGGAGCAGGATCAAATTACGAGCAGTACTTC.

The chain recombines TRBV5-1 with TRBJ2-3, with TRBD2 identical over 8 bases. The CDR3 is 17 amino acids. Germline V CDR1 and CDR2: SGHRS, YFSETQ. After removal of 1 base from V and 4 bases from J, the junction contained 11 bases not matched to a gene. The CDR3 protein is CASSLPRLGLASDTQYF. Here the CDR3 DNA reads TGCGCCAGCAGCTTGCCACGATTAGGACTAGCATCAGATACGCAGTATTTT.

This chain uses TRBV28 with TRBJ2-7, with 9 bases that match TRBD1. V lost 5 bases to trimming and J lost 2 bases; unmatched junction nucleotides: 10. CDR1 and CDR2 (germline): MDHEN, SYDVKM. This CDR3 has 16 amino acids. In nucleotides, the CDR3 is TGTGCCAGCAGTCCCGTGGGGGGGACAGGGCCCTACGAGCAGTACTTC. It is translated as CASSPVGGTGPYEQYF.

This chain links TRBV5-6 with TRBJ2-7; 8 positions match TRBD1. The ends lost 4 bases at V and 2 bases at J; junction bases unmatched: 8. The CDR3 covers 15 residues. Germline assignment: CDR1 SGHDT and CDR2 YYEEEE. For the CDR3, the DNA is TGTGCCAGCAGCCCCGGACAGGGACCCACCTACGAGCAGTACTTC. Its translation: CASSPGQGPTYEQYF.

The rearrangement joins TRBV10-3 to TRBJ2-7; D is perhaps TRBD1 or TRBD2 (5 bases each). CDR1 ENHRY and CDR2 SYGVKD come from the germline V gene. This CDR3 spans 13 amino acids. The ends were cut back, 11 bases at V and 6 bases at J, with 20 bases in the middle. Written as DNA, the CDR3 is TGTGCCGTAGTCGGGACGGACCTCGGCGAGCAGTACTTC. As protein: CAVVGTDLGEQYF.

The chain employs TRBV5-1 and TRBJ1-1, with 9 bases lining up with TRBD1. The CDR3 is made up of 19 amino acids. The V gene's germline CDR1 is SGHRS and CDR2 YFSETQ. The V segment lost 4 bases and the J segment 2 bases; nucleotides outside the gene matches: 18. The CDR3 loop reads CASSRDRLGQGSFNTEAFF. CDR3 DNA sequence: TGCGCCAGCAGCAGGGATCGTCTGGGACAGGGTAGTTTTAACACTGAAGCTTTCTTT.

J is TRBJ1-5 and V is TRBV5-6; D might be TRBD1 (6 bases). CDR1 and CDR2 from the germline V gene are SGHDT and YYEEEE. The CDR3 runs to 15 residues. Trimming took 0 bases from V and 3 from J, leaving 10 bases between them. The CDR3 sequence: CASSLEGGFNQPQHF. DNA for the CDR3: TGTGCCAGCAGCTTGGAAGGGGGTTTCAATCAGCCCCAGCATTTT. Supplemented by reference TRBV5-6 and TRBJ1-5, the full variable domain reads DAGVTQSPTHLIKTRGQQVTLRCSPKSGHDTVSWYQQALGQGPQFIFQYYEEEERQRGNFPDRFSGHQFPNYSSELNVNALLLGDSALYLCASSLEGGFNQPQHFGDGTRLSIL.

The chain uses TRBV15 and TRBJ2-7; D may be TRBD1 or TRBD2 (5 bases each). This CDR3 has 12 amino acids. Germline CDR1 LNHNV, CDR2 YYDKDF (reference sequence). Trimming cost V 4 bases and J 11 bases, with 15 bases left between them. The CDR3: CATSKGTAEKYF. CDR3 DNA sequence: TGTGCCACCAGCAAGGGGACCGCCGAAAAGTACTTC.

V is TRBV5-4 and J is TRBJ1-6; TRBD1 matches at 7 bases. CDR1 is SGHNT and CDR2 is YYREEE in the germline V gene (reference sequence). This CDR3 spans 15 amino acids. With V trimmed by 5 bases and J by 7 bases, 9 bases remained unmatched. The DNA for the CDR3 is TGTGCCAGCAGATATTCCGGGACAGCAAATTCACCCCTCCACTTT. Its protein product is CASRYSGTANSPLHF.

The genes are TRBV10-3 and TRBJ2-5, with D perhaps assigned TRBD1 or TRBD2 (6 bases each). V was clipped by 10 bases and J by 5 bases, with 14 bases between them. CDR1 is ENHRY and CDR2 is SYGVKD in the germline V gene. CDR3 length: 12 amino acids. The CDR3 region is CATQGGVETQYF. The CDR3 nucleotides are TGTGCCACACAGGGAGGAGTGGAGACCCAGTACTTC.

This clone was seen a handful of times. Other nucleotide sequences in the sample specify the same CDR3. The chain combines TRBV5-1 with TRBJ2-3, with 8 bases identical to TRBD1. CDR3 length: 15 residues. Germline CDR1 is SGHRS and CDR2 is YFSETQ. V gave up 4 bases and J gave up 0 bases; unmatched junction bases: 4. CDR3 amino acids: CASSLGQASTDTQYF. The DNA of the CDR3 is TGCGCCAGCAGCCTGGGACAGGCCAGCACAGATACGCAGTATTTT.

The chain carries TRBV30 and TRBJ2-1; no clear D gene. Deletions cut 0 bases from V and 15 bases from J, with 12 bases between. Germline-derived CDR1 and CDR2 are GTSNPN and SVGIG (reference sequence). The CDR3 spans 11 residues. DNA for the CDR3: TGTGCCTGGAGTGTACGTGGAGATGTGTTCTTC. This codes for CAWSVRGDVFF.

As regards this clone: This may arise from a read error, as a much more abundant clone is one base away. The chain recombines TRBV10-3 with TRBJ1-4, with no clear D. Trimming removed 2 bases from V and 5 bases from J, with 9 bases in between. Germline assignment: CDR1 ENHRY and CDR2 SYGVKD. The CDR3 length is 14 residues. CDR3 nucleotides: TGTGCCATCAGTGAGGGCTGCAGAAATGAAAAACTGTTTTTT. Amino acids: CAISEGCRNEKLFF.

The chain recombines TRBV2 with TRBJ2-6; D call uncertain. Trimming pared 6 bases from V and 1 base from J, leaving 10 bases between. CDR3 length: 15 residues. Germline V lookup: CDR1 SNHLY, CDR2 FYNNEI. For the CDR3, the DNA is TGTGCCAGCAGGGCACAACGGTCTGGGGCCAACGTCCTGACTTTC. Protein: CASRAQRSGANVLTF. The variable domain in full, completed from reference TRBV2 and TRBJ2-6, reads EPEVTQTPSHQVTQMGQEVILRCVPISNHLYFYWYRQILGQKVEFLVSFYNNEISEKSEIFDDQFSVERPDGSNFTLKIRSTKLEDSAMYFCASRAQRSGANVLTFGAGSRLTVL.

J is TRBJ1-6 and V is TRBV5-6, with 9 bases that match TRBD1. Unmatched junction bases numbered 6, after V lost 4 bases and J lost 10 bases. CDR1 and CDR2 from the germline V gene are SGHDT and YYEEEE. This CDR3 spans 14 amino acids. CDR3 region: CASSRADRGSPLHF. In DNA, the CDR3 is TGTGCCAGCAGCAGGGCCGACAGGGGGTCACCCCTCCACTTT. The full variable domain, rest sourced from reference TRBV5-6 and TRBJ1-6, is DAGVTQSPTHLIKTRGQQVTLRCSPKSGHDTVSWYQQALGQGPQFIFQYYEEEERQRGNFPDRFSGHQFPNYSSELNVNALLLGDSALYLCASSRADRGSPLHFGNGTRLTVT.

The CDR3 sequence is CASSLVGGGTDTQYF. DNA for the CDR3: TGTGCCAGCAGCTTAGTAGGCGGGGGGACAGATACGCAGTATTTT. The chain combines TRBV7-2 with TRBJ2-3, with 8 positions matching TRBD2. The J segment lost 3 bases and the V segment lost 1 base, leaving 3 bases of the junction unmatched. The CDR3 has 15 amino acids. CDR1 is SGHTA, CDR2 FQGNSA, per germline.

This sequence joins TRBV28 and TRBJ2-3; 8 positions agree with TRBD1. CDR3 length: 17 residues. J lost 2 bases, V lost 4 bases, and 11 bases had no gene match. CDR1 is MDHEN and CDR2 is SYDVKM in the germline V gene. The DNA of the CDR3 is TGTGCCAGCAGTTCCTCCAAGTGGGACAGGACCACAGATACGCAGTATTTT. This gives the protein CASSSSKWDRTTDTQYF.

This rearrangement joins TRBV5-4 to TRBJ1-2, with TRBD1 matching over 9 bases. Germline CDR1 SGHNT, CDR2 YYREEE (reference sequence). The CDR3 runs 14 residues. V was clipped by 6 bases and J by 2 bases; unmatched bases: 5. The CDR3 DNA follows: TGTGCCAGCATCCGGACAGGGGAGAACTATGGCTACACCTTC. It encodes CASIRTGENYGYTF.

The chain couples TRBV6-5 to TRBJ2-5, with TRBD1 matching over 9 bases. CDR1 is MNHEY, CDR2 SVGAGI, per germline. J was trimmed by 2 bases and V by 4 bases; bases with no gene match: 2. This CDR3 spans 14 amino acids. The DNA of the CDR3 is TGTGCCAGCAGTTCCGGGACAGGGCAAGAGACCCAGTACTTC. Amino acid sequence: CASSSGTGQETQYF.